Presented here are 26 T cell receptor beta chains from one specimen sequenced in a study of blood T cell repertoires in COVID-19. Assay used: immunoSEQ multiplex PCR; TCRdb lists only in-frame clones, some missing. The data show about 68,000 clones, about nine tenths seen once. Sequencing was carried out using peripheral blood. The source is a man aged 45-65 years with COVID-19, enrolled during active disease.

The rearrangement links TRBV30 to TRBJ1-2, with a tentative D call TRBD1 (6 bases). The CDR3 loop spans 15 amino acids. Germline values: CDR1 GTSNPN, CDR2 SVGIG (reference sequence). V was trimmed by 2 bases and J by 7 bases, leaving 20 bases between them. CDR3 sequence (DNA): TGTGCCTGGAGTCTCCCACAGGGTGGCAATAGTGGCTACACCTTC. Amino acid sequence: CAWSLPQGGNSGYTF.

The gene calls are TRBV6-1 and TRBJ1-5; 7 nucleotides align to TRBD1. Germline lookup yields CDR1 MNHNS and CDR2 SASEGT. Trimming removed 2 bases from V and 7 bases from J; junction bases left unmatched: 5. The CDR3 is 14 amino acids. CDR3: CASSELTGEQPQHF. CDR3 DNA sequence: TGTGCCAGCAGTGAACTCACAGGGGAACAGCCCCAGCATTTT.

The chain carries TRBV18 and TRBJ2-3; a possible D gene is TRBD1 (5 bases). Germline V gene sequence: CDR1 KGHSH, CDR2 LQKENI. Trimming stripped 3 bases from V and 0 bases from J, with 10 bases between. This CDR3 is built from 15 residues. CDR3: CASSPGHGSTDTQYF. CDR3 in DNA: TGTGCCAGCTCACCCGGACACGGGAGCACAGATACGCAGTATTTT.

This clone was detected once. V gene TRBV29-1 combines with J gene TRBJ2-2; D remains ambiguous. The V gene lost 4 bases and the J gene lost 3 bases, with 9 bases spanning the gap. Germline V CDR1 and CDR2: SQVTM, ANQGSEA. This CDR3 is 13 amino acids long. The CDR3 loop reads CSVGLPDTGELFF. The CDR3 DNA sequence: TGCAGCGTTGGGCTCCCCGACACCGGGGAGCTGTTTTTT.

The chain recombines TRBV4-2 with TRBJ1-5; tentatively, D is TRBD1 (6 bases). Germline values: CDR1 LGHNA, CDR2 YNFKEQ. The CDR3 is 16 residues long. V lost 6 bases and J lost 4, with 19 bases in between. The CDR3 spells CASSRFLTGGNQPQHF. The CDR3 bases are TGTGCCAGCAGTCGATTCCTGACAGGCGGGAATCAGCCCCAGCATTTT.

This sequence joins TRBV15 and TRBJ1-5; TRBD1 agrees at 10 bases. In germline, CDR1 is LNHNV, CDR2 YYDKDF (reference sequence). V lost 5 bases to trimming and J lost 5 bases; unmatched junction nucleotides: 6. The CDR3 length is 15 residues. CDR3 sequence (DNA): TGTGCCACCAGCGTGTACGGGACAGGGGATCAGCCCCAGCATTTT. Encoded protein: CATSVYGTGDQPQHF.

The V gene is TRBV20-1, the J gene TRBJ2-1, with D uncertain. This CDR3 has 11 residues. The germline gives CDR1 DFQATT, CDR2 SNEGSKA (reference sequence). The V end was cut by 7 bases, the J end by 3 bases, with 7 bases between. The CDR3 DNA follows: TGCAGTGGAGTTAGCTACAATGAGCAGTTCTTC. This translates into CSGVSYNEQFF.

The chain uses TRBV5-1 and TRBJ2-7; 14 bases align to TRBD2. The J segment lost 2 bases and the V segment lost 4 bases, leaving 5 bases of the junction unmatched. Germline V lookup: CDR1 SGHRS, CDR2 YFSETQ. This CDR3 has 16 amino acids. CDR3 bases: TGCGCCAGCAGCCTGGGGACTAGCGGGAGAGCCTACGAGCAGTACTTC. It specifies CASSLGTSGRAYEQYF.

This sequence joins TRBV5-1 and TRBJ2-5; 9 nucleotides match TRBD1. CDR1 and CDR2 from the germline V gene are SGHRS and YFSETQ. The V and J ends lost 0 bases and 5 bases, in that order; junction bases with no gene match: 2. The CDR3 covers 14 residues. CDR3 in DNA: TGCGCCAGCAGCTTGGGGGACAGGGCTGAGACCCAGTACTTC. Protein product: CASSLGDRAETQYF.

The V call is TRBV19, the J call TRBJ2-4; D is possibly TRBD1 (8 bases). The CDR3 is 17 residues long. In germline, CDR1 is LNHDA, CDR2 SQIVND (reference sequence). With 4 bases removed from V and 0 bases from J, the gap between germline ends came to 16 bases. CDR3 residues: CASSTGQGGSAKNIQYF. In nucleotides, the CDR3 is TGTGCCAGTAGTACAGGACAGGGAGGGTCAGCCAAAAACATTCAGTACTTC.

This rearrangement joins TRBV6-5 to TRBJ1-5; tentatively, D is TRBD1 (5 bases). Germline V gives CDR1 MNHEY, CDR2 SVGAGI. The germline V and J ends were trimmed by 6 bases and 3 bases, with 12 bases remaining between them. The CDR3 has 14 amino acids. The CDR3 nucleotides read TGTGCCAGCAGGACGGGGGTTACCAATCAGCCCCAGCATTTT. Its protein is CASRTGVTNQPQHF.

The chain joins TRBV6-2 or TRBV6-3 to TRBJ2-1, with TRBD2 matching over 9 bases. Unmatched junction bases numbered 3, after V lost 6 bases and J lost 6 bases. The CDR3 contains 13 residues. Germline loops: CDR1 MNHEY, CDR2 SVGEGT. CDR3 nucleotide sequence: TGTGCCAGCAGCCAGACTAGCGGCAATGAGCAGTTCTTC. Its translation: CASSQTSGNEQFF.

V and J are TRBV29-1 and TRBJ2-2; maybe TRBD2 (6 bases). This CDR3 contains 12 residues. V was shortened by 8 bases and J by 7 bases, with 14 bases between the two germline ends. Germline CDR1 is SQVTM and CDR2 is ANQGSEA. CDR3 in DNA: TGCAGCTCCAGTTGGCGGGGCGGGGAGCTGTTTTTT. Protein: CSSSWRGGELFF.

This clone was picked up one time. This chain links TRBV29-1 with TRBJ1-2; the D is unclear. V dropped 6 bases and J dropped 5 bases, with 13 bases sitting between them. There are 12 residues in the CDR3. CDR1 is SQVTM, CDR2 ANQGSEA, per germline. This chain's CDR3 is CSVLPFGYGYTF. CDR3 DNA: TGCAGCGTCCTCCCTTTCGGTTATGGCTACACCTTC.

This chain uses TRBV13 with TRBJ2-3; D is ambiguous. The germline CDR1 and CDR2 sequences are PRHDT and FYEKMQ (reference sequence). V shed 5 bases and J shed 5 bases, with 14 bases lying between them. There are 14 residues in the CDR3. This chain's CDR3 is CASSLRSGRDTQYF. The CDR3 nucleotides read TGTGCCAGCAGCCTGCGATCGGGTAGAGATACGCAGTATTTT.

The chain links TRBV30 to TRBJ1-2; D uncertain. Per germline, CDR1 GTSNPN and CDR2 SVGIG (reference sequence). The CDR3 sequence is 9 residues long. V was clipped by 8 bases and J by 2 bases, with 3 bases between them. The CDR3 spells CAANYGYTF. The CDR3, as DNA: TGTGCCGCGAACTATGGCTACACCTTC.

J is TRBJ1-5 and V is TRBV28; a weak D match, TRBD1 (5 bases). Germline V CDR1 and CDR2: MDHEN, SYDVKM. V dropped 10 bases and J dropped 1 base, with 8 bases sitting between them. The CDR3 totals 12 residues. For the CDR3, the DNA is TGTGCCACCCGGACAAGCAATCAGCCCCAGCATTTT. It yields the protein CATRTSNQPQHF.

The V gene is TRBV5-1, the J gene TRBJ1-6; no clear D gene. V lost 4 bases, J lost 2 bases, and 13 bases lay in between. This CDR3 spans 16 amino acids. The germline V gene encodes CDR1 SGHRS and CDR2 YFSETQ. The CDR3 loop reads CASSPRSTPYNSPLHF. The DNA of the CDR3 is TGCGCCAGCAGCCCGAGGTCGACGCCCTATAATTCACCCCTCCACTTT.

The chain joins TRBV18 to TRBJ2-3, with 7 bases matching TRBD2. Germline V gene sequence: CDR1 KGHSH, CDR2 LQKENI. The V and J ends lost 5 bases and 1 base, in that order; junction bases with no gene match: 0. The CDR3 has 13 residues. CDR3 protein: CASSSGGTDTQYF. The CDR3, as DNA: TGTGCCAGCTCAAGCGGGGGCACAGATACGCAGTATTTT. Full variable domain (remainder filled in from reference TRBV18 and TRBJ2-3): NAGVMQNPRHLVRRRGQEARLRCSPMKGHSHVYWYRQLPEEGLKFMVYLQKENIIDESGMPKERFSAEFPKEGPSILRIQQVVRGDSAAYFCASSSGGTDTQYFGPGTRLTVL.

The rearrangement links TRBV5-1 to TRBJ2-5; D is ambiguous. V lost 4 bases, J lost 2 bases, and 6 bases lay in between. Looked up from germline, CDR1 is SGHRS and CDR2 is YFSETQ. The CDR3 loop spans 12 amino acids. CDR3 bases: TGCGCCAGCAGCCCGGGTCAAGAGACCCAGTACTTC. Amino acid sequence: CASSPGQETQYF.

This chain links TRBV6-5 with TRBJ2-3, with 11 bases that match TRBD2. Trimming at V came to 6 bases and at J to 2 bases, leaving 4 bases not matched to a gene. The CDR3 is 15 residues long. The V gene's germline CDR1 is MNHEY and CDR2 SVGAGI. DNA of the CDR3: TGTGCCAGCAGACCGGGACTAGCGGACACAGATACGCAGTATTTT. Translated: CASRPGLADTDTQYF.

This chain joins TRBV6-2 or TRBV6-3 and TRBJ1-1; TRBD1 is a possible D gene (5 bases). CDR3 length equals 13 residues. Between the trimmed V and J ends, which lost 6 bases and 1 base, there was a span of 9 bases. CDR1 MNHEY and CDR2 SVGEGT come from the germline V gene. The CDR3 reads CASSATGNTEAFF. DNA of the CDR3: TGTGCCAGCAGCGCTACAGGGAACACTGAAGCTTTCTTT.

The chain is built from TRBV10-3 and TRBJ1-5; 10 nucleotides line up with TRBD1. The V gene's germline CDR1 is ENHRY and CDR2 SYGVKD. V shed 4 bases and J 6 bases; nucleotides not matched to a gene: 6. This CDR3 comprises 15 residues. The CDR3 region is CAISAGTGAGQPQHF. CDR3 DNA sequence: TGTGCCATCAGTGCCGGGACAGGGGCCGGTCAGCCCCAGCATTTT.

This clone was found once. This chain joins TRBV7-6 and TRBJ2-2; D remains ambiguous. With 5 bases removed from V and 1 base from J, the gap between germline ends came to 5 bases. Germline CDR1 is SGHVS and CDR2 is FNYEAQ. This CDR3 contains 13 residues. CDR3: CASSPGNTGELFF. In DNA form, the CDR3 reads TGTGCCAGCAGCCCAGGGAACACCGGGGAGCTGTTTTTT.

The rearrangement links TRBV6-5 to TRBJ2-7; tentatively, D is TRBD2 (6 bases). CDR1 is MNHEY and CDR2 is SVGAGI in the germline V gene. The CDR3 has 14 residues. V shed 5 bases and J shed 4 bases, with 15 bases lying between them. The CDR3 sequence: CASSPEGFLYEQYV. The CDR3 region has the DNA TGTGCCAGCAGTCCGGAGGGCTTCTTATACGAGCAGTACGTC.

This clone was observed a few times. This chain joins TRBV6-6 and TRBJ1-5; 7 bases line up with TRBD1. Germline CDR1 is MNHNY and CDR2 is SVGAGI (reference sequence). V lost 6 bases, J lost 7 bases, and 3 bases stayed unmatched. This CDR3 is built from 12 residues. The DNA for the CDR3 is TGTGCCAGCAGGTACAGGGGCCAGCCCCAGCATTTT. It codes for CASRYRGQPQHF.